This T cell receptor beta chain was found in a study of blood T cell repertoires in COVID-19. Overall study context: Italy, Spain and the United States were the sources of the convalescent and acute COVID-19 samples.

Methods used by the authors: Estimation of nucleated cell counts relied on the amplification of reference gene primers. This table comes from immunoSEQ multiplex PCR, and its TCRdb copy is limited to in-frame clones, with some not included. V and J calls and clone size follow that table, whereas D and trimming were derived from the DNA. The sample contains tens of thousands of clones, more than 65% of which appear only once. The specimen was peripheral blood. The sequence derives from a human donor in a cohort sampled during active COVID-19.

CDR3 sequence (DNA): TGTGCCAGCAGTCGACAGCTCAATCAGCCCCAGCATTTT. Amino acid sequence: CASSRQLNQPQHF. The chain couples TRBV3-1 (or the pseudogene TRBV3-2) to TRBJ1-5; possible D gene TRBD1, 5 bases. V was clipped by 6 bases and J by 3 bases, with 9 bases between them. Germline V gene sequence: CDR1 LGHDT, CDR2 YNNKEL (reference sequence). CDR3 length: 13 amino acids.